This record concerns one T cell receptor beta chain sequence. Its antigen remains unknown. The sample is drawn from a study of cytomegalovirus exposure and HLA in healthy donors. Study-level results: The analysis excluded some indistinguishable V segments, including TRBV6-2 and TRBV6-3. Common viral pathogens (according to a later analysis) appeared linked to several of the most significant clusters.

The donors were healthy bone marrow donors. In the PCR, 60 Vbeta and 13 Jbeta primers were used. The assay was immunoSEQ multiplex PCR, and TCRdb's table has in-frame clones only and misses some. Among approximately 170,000 clones listed, less than 75% were seen once. Between the trimmed V and J ends, which lost 0 bases and 8 bases, there was a span of 14 bases. Per germline, CDR1 SEHNR and CDR2 FQNEAQ (reference sequence). The CDR3 sequence is 15 residues long. The TCR was taken from a girl aged 5-17 years in good health and CMV-seronegative. The source material was PBMCs. J is TRBJ2-1 and V is TRBV7-9; D may be TRBD2 (5 bases). CDR3: CASSLAGLGRDEQFF. In nucleotides, the CDR3 is TGTGCCAGCAGCTTAGCGGGTCTCGGGCGGGATGAGCAGTTCTTC.